The sequence of this T cell receptor (beta chain) was determined in a study of blood T cell repertoires in COVID-19 (dated by TCRdb to 2018 to 2021). A note on the overall study: Collaborator samples came from the United States, Italy and Spain and covered acute and convalescent phases of COVID-19. The repertoires were released in a freely available public database intended as a resource for research on the immune response to SARS-CoV-2. The dataset comprised deeply sampled blood TCRbeta repertoires from subjects exposed to, actively infected with, or recovered from COVID-19. The sample metadata nearly always contained a de-identified subject ID, COVID-19 status, age in years and sex. The samples were drawn from the first 160 participants of the ongoing ImmuneRACE study and from under 1,500 subjects provided by 6 global collaborators. The material from the prospective study consisted of cDNA or gDNA derived from T cells, B-cell-depleted T cells, or PBMCs. HLA class I and class II types, where available, came from metadata supplied by the sample provider rather than from assay-based typing. The full study reports these points: The quantity of clinical and demographic metadata differed by source and by participant and was supplied without curation.

This clone showed up just a few times. Its antigen is not yet known. Per-base qualities were not stored, and no clone one base away is much larger. TCRbeta CDR3 regions were amplified from genomic DNA using the immunoSEQ Assay, a bias-controlled multiplex PCR. The paper's data handling went like this. The number of nucleated cells in each sample was estimated by amplification of reference gene primers within the assay. To quantify the absolute abundance of each unique TCRbeta CDR3 rearrangement, sequence reads were collapsed and filtered. Productive Simpson clonality was computed per sample as the square root of Simpson's diversity index over productive rearrangements. In TCRdb, the immuneACCESS table is reduced to in-frame sequences with V and J assigned. These tables do not hold every clone; where another copy was compared, an unresolved V gene accounts for under half, and the others remain unexplained. V and J calls and clone size follow that table, whereas D and trimming were derived from the DNA. This sample is represented by some 200,000 clones; 88% of them were singletons. The ten largest clones represent around 2.7% of the sample.

Participants in the prospective study were enrolled through a virtual design, were aged roughly 18 to 100 years, and lived in about 25 United States geographic areas. Cohort assignment in the prospective study relied on participant-reported clinical history from a screening survey and a study questionnaire. For ImmuneRACE Cohort 3, a participant was defined as recovered based on two consecutive negative NP/OP PCR tests, clearance by a healthcare professional, or resolution of symptoms. In the prospective study, mobile phlebotomists collected whole blood, serum and a nasopharyngeal or oropharyngeal swab from each participant. Prospective study participants could optionally give additional blood draws and questionnaires over an approximately two-month period. Before DNA extraction, prospective study blood samples were shipped either frozen or at room temperature. Trimming removed 7 bases from V and 2 bases from J, leaving 11 bases between the germline ends. The CDR3 goes from the cysteine to the phenylalanine over 13 residues. The CDR3 DNA has 39 bases and is translated from base 1. CDR1 and CDR2, looked up from the germline V gene, are MNHEY and SVGAGI.

The clonotype comes from a woman aged 30 to 39 who had recovered from COVID-19. Recombination linked TRBV6-5 to TRBJ1-2, with no confidently assigned D gene. Sequencing was carried out using PBMCs or T cells enriched from blood (not recorded which). At the DNA level, the sequence is TGTGCCAGCACTAGAATTATAAACTATGGCTACACCTTC. This yields the protein CASTRIINYGYTF.